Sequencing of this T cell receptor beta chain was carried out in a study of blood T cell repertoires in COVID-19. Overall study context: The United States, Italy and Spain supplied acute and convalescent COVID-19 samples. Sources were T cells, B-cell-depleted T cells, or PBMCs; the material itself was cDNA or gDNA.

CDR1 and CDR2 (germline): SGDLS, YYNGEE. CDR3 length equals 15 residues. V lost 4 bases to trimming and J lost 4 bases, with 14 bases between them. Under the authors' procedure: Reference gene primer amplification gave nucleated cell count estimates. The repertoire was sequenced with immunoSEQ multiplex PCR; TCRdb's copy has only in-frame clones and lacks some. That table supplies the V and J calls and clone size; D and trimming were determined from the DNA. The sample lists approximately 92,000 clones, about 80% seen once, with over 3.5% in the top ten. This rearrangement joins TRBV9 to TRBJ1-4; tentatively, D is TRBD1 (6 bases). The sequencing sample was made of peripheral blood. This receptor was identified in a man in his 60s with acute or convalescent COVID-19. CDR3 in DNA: TGTGCCAGCAGCCCGGTCGGACAGTTTAATGAAAAACTGTTTTTT. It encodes CASSPVGQFNEKLFF.